This TCR beta chain was sequenced in a study of blood T cell repertoires in COVID-19. Only in-frame clones appear in the TCRdb table, and some are missing; sequencing was by immunoSEQ multiplex PCR. The table lists 280,000 or so clones, 87% of them singletons. Trimming at V came to 6 bases and at J to 1 base, leaving 9 bases not matched to a gene. The CDR3 runs 16 residues. Germline CDR1 SNHLY, CDR2 FYNNEI. The participants were between roughly 18 and 100 years old and came from some 23 US areas. Among Cohort 3 donors, those recovered had two negative PCRs, clearance, or symptom resolution. The sequencing input was PBMCs or T cells enriched from blood (not recorded which). This clonotype originated in a woman aged 40 to 49 who had recovered from COVID-19. V usage is TRBV2 and J usage is TRBJ1-5; 7 bases match TRBD1. The CDR3 DNA reads TGTGCCAGCAGGCCCCACAGGGGCCGGAGCAATCAGCCCCAGCATTTT. It codes for CASRPHRGRSNQPQHF.